The 20 T cell receptor beta chains listed next were all sequenced from one sample in a study of OX40 agonist ivuxolimab in advanced cancers. Sequencing used immunoSEQ multiplex PCR; TCRdb keeps in-frame clones, though not all of them. Seen here are some 99,000 clones, roughly 80% observed once, and the top ten hold more than 1.2%. Sequences were derived from CD4+ or CD8+ T cells sorted from blood, sampled in a trial of the OX40 agonist ivuxolimab. These receptors were collected from an adult with an advanced solid tumor such as melanoma, head and neck, liver or kidney cancer.

CDR3 coding DNA: TGTGCCAGACGGGGGGGGGACACAGATACGCAGTATTTT. This translates into CARRGGDTDTQYF. The chain couples TRBV28 to TRBJ2-3; TRBD2 aligns across 8 bases. V lost 9 bases, J lost 2 bases, and 4 bases stayed unmatched. Germline V lookup: CDR1 MDHEN, CDR2 SYDVKM. CDR3 length: 13 residues.

This chain connects TRBV5-1 to TRBJ2-2; D unresolved. Looked up from germline, CDR1 is SGHRS and CDR2 is YFSETQ. V lost 4 bases and J 2 bases, leaving 9 bases between the germline ends. The CDR3 consists of 14 residues. The CDR3 is CASSPGPNTGELFF. CDR3 sequence (DNA): TGCGCCAGCAGCCCAGGACCAAACACCGGGGAGCTGTTTTTT.

The chain recombines TRBV6-5 with TRBJ2-3; tentatively, D is TRBD1 or TRBD2 (6 bases each). The CDR3 runs 15 residues. Looked up from germline, CDR1 is MNHEY and CDR2 is SVGAGI. V gave up 3 bases and J gave up 2 bases, with 12 bases separating them. In DNA, the CDR3 is TGTGCCAGCAGTTATTCGGGGGCCGCCACAGATACGCAGTATTTT. It translates to CASSYSGAATDTQYF.

The J gene is TRBJ2-7, the V gene TRBV4-2; 8 nucleotides line up with TRBD2. CDR3 length equals 17 residues. Unmatched junction bases numbered 7, after V lost 0 bases and J lost 0 bases. The germline gives CDR1 LGHNA, CDR2 YNFKEQ. CDR3 DNA sequence: TGTGCCAGCAGCCAAGAGGCTAGCGGGTGGAGCTCCTACGAGCAGTACTTC. Protein sequence: CASSQEASGWSSYEQYF.

This sequence joins TRBV5-4 and TRBJ2-7; TRBD2 matches at 7 bases. Looked up from germline, CDR1 is SGHNT and CDR2 is YYREEE (reference sequence). This CDR3 is 17 amino acids long. V lost 4 bases, J lost 0 bases, and 13 bases stayed unmatched. As DNA, the CDR3 is TGTGCCAGCAGCCCGGGGGGTGGGAACACGGACTCCTACGAGCAGTACTTC. Its translation is CASSPGGGNTDSYEQYF. Filled out from reference TRBV5-4 and TRBJ2-7, the complete variable domain reads ETGVTQSPTHLIKTRGQQVTLRCSSQSGHNTVSWYQQALGQGPQFIFQYYREEENGRGNFPPRFSGLQFPNYSSELNVNALELDDSALYLCASSPGGGNTDSYEQYFGPGTRLTVT.

The rearrangement links TRBV6-5 to TRBJ2-7; 7 bases match TRBD2. In germline, CDR1 is MNHEY, CDR2 SVGAGI. The CDR3 has 14 amino acids. Here the CDR3 reads CGGPPWRGTGEQYF. In nucleotides, the CDR3 is TGTGGGGGCCCCCCCTGGCGGGGGACTGGGGAGCAGTACTTC.

The CDR3 protein is CASSPGGNWGNQPQHF. As DNA, the CDR3 is TGCGCCAGCAGCCCCGGAGGGAACTGGGGCAATCAGCCCCAGCATTTT. The rearrangement links TRBV5-1 to TRBJ1-5; D remains ambiguous. Trimming pared 4 bases from V and 2 bases from J, leaving 16 bases between. The CDR3 spans 16 residues. Germline V lookup: CDR1 SGHRS, CDR2 YFSETQ.

The V gene is TRBV6-6, the J gene TRBJ2-3; maybe TRBD2 (7 bases). The CDR3 has 15 amino acids. V was trimmed by 8 bases and J by 0 bases, leaving 15 bases between them. Germline assignment: CDR1 MNHNY and CDR2 SVGAGI (reference sequence). In nucleotides, the CDR3 is TGTGCCAGCTGGGCGGGGGCTAAGAGCACAGATACGCAGTATTTT. Translating it yields CASWAGAKSTDTQYF.

This sequence joins TRBV7-2 and TRBJ2-7; D gene unclear. V was trimmed by 5 bases and J by 0 bases, leaving 14 bases between them. The CDR3 totals 15 residues. Germline values: CDR1 SGHTA, CDR2 FQGNSA. The DNA of the CDR3 is TGTGCCAGCAGCGCACGGACGGTAAGCTCCTACGAGCAGTACTTC. As protein: CASSARTVSSYEQYF.

The chain combines TRBV7-3 with TRBJ2-1; the D is unclear. Germline CDR1 and CDR2: SGHTA and FQGTGA. V was trimmed by 6 bases and J by 6 bases, leaving 18 bases between them. The CDR3 consists of 15 residues. CDR3 in amino acids: CASRDPRNAANEQFF. The CDR3, as DNA: TGTGCCAGCAGGGACCCTAGGAATGCGGCCAATGAGCAGTTCTTC.

On this clone itself: One end of the junction is discordant with germline, which a read error may explain. The rearrangement joins TRBV5-6 to TRBJ2-5; D is uncertain. CDR3 size: 13 residues. Germline CDR1 and CDR2: SGHDT and YYEEEE. CDR3 sequence reads: CASSLASGKTQYF. The CDR3 DNA is TGTGCCAGCAGTTTGGCTAGTGGAAAGACCCAGTACTTC. The whole variable domain, remainder taken from reference TRBV5-6 and TRBJ2-5, is DAGVTQSPTHLIKTRGQQVTLRCSPKSGHDTVSWYQQALGQGPQFIFQYYEEEERQRGNFPDRFSGHQFPNYSSELNVNALLLGDSALYLCASSLASGKTQYFGPGTRLLVL.

The chain combines TRBV4-3 with TRBJ1-2, with 9 bases matching TRBD1. The germline V gene has CDR1 LGHNA and CDR2 YSLEER. The V and J ends lost 0 bases and 8 bases, in that order; junction bases with no gene match: 7. There are 15 residues in the CDR3. DNA of the CDR3: TGCGCCAGCAGCCAAGACATGGGACAGGGTGGGGGCTACACCTTC. This gives the protein CASSQDMGQGGGYTF.

The genes are TRBV5-4 and TRBJ2-2, with D possibly being TRBD2 (5 bases). V dropped 4 bases and J dropped 4 bases, with 14 bases sitting between them. Germline CDR1 and CDR2: SGHNT and YYREEE (reference sequence). The CDR3 spans 15 residues. The CDR3 coding sequence is TGTGCCAGCAGCCAGTCGCAGGCGGGCACCGGGGAGCTGTTTTTT. Its translation: CASSQSQAGTGELFF.

The chain uses TRBV6-5 and TRBJ2-1; a possible D gene is TRBD2 (7 bases). This CDR3 has 15 residues. V was pared by 1 base and J by 6 bases, with 13 bases between. CDR1 and CDR2 from the germline V gene are MNHEY and SVGAGI. The CDR3: CASSYFRGATNEQFF. The CDR3 DNA sequence: TGTGCCAGCAGTTACTTTCGGGGGGCTACCAATGAGCAGTTCTTC.

This clone was recorded a few times. This sample includes further DNA sequences coding for the same CDR3. The chain couples TRBV7-2 to TRBJ2-1, with D unresolved. CDR1 is SGHTA and CDR2 is FQGNSA in the germline V gene. Trimming left V 1 base short and J 11 bases short, with 0 bases between. This CDR3 is built from 9 residues. This CDR3 is CASSLEQFF. The CDR3 region has the DNA TGTGCCAGCAGCTTAGAGCAGTTCTTC.

This chain connects TRBV28 to TRBJ2-1; tentatively, D is TRBD2 (6 bases). The V and J ends lost 5 bases and 0 bases respectively, with 11 bases between them. Per the germline V gene, CDR1 is MDHEN and CDR2 is SYDVKM. The length of the CDR3 is 15 residues. Here the CDR3 DNA reads TGTGCCAGCAGTCCTCGGGGGAGCTCCTACAATGAGCAGTTCTTC. This sequence encodes CASSPRGSSYNEQFF.

The CDR3 loop reads CASSLDPSGLDGELFF. The CDR3 bases are TGTGCCAGCAGCTTGGATCCTAGCGGTCTCGACGGGGAGCTGTTTTTT. This chain connects TRBV5-4 to TRBJ2-2; 7 nucleotides align to TRBD2. Germline-derived CDR1 and CDR2 are SGHNT and YYREEE (reference sequence). J gave up 7 bases and V 0 bases, and 9 bases lay outside the gene matches. This CDR3 has 16 amino acids.

The V and J genes are TRBV6-6 and TRBJ2-7, with unresolved D. CDR1 is MNHNY and CDR2 is SVGAGI in the germline V gene (reference sequence). This CDR3 has 10 amino acids. V was cut by 5 bases and J by 3 bases, with 2 bases left in between. The CDR3 DNA is TGTGCCAGCAGTAACTACGAGCAGTACTTC. It translates to CASSNYEQYF.

The rearrangement joins TRBV4-2 to TRBJ2-7; D possibly corresponds to TRBD1 (5 bases). Between the trimmed V and J ends, which lost 4 bases and 7 bases, there was a span of 14 bases. The CDR3 consists of 13 residues. Germline CDR1 is LGHNA and CDR2 is YNFKEQ. CDR3 DNA: TGTGCCAGCAGCCTCGGAGAGGCAGGGGAGCAGTACTTC. As protein: CASSLGEAGEQYF.

The chain employs TRBV4-1 and TRBJ1-2; no clear D. Germline V CDR1 and CDR2: MGHRA, YSYEKL. The V gene lost 5 bases and the J gene lost 6 bases, with 7 bases spanning the gap. CDR3 size: 11 residues. The CDR3 loop reads CASSWANGYTF. The CDR3 DNA is TGCGCCAGCAGCTGGGCAAATGGCTACACCTTC.